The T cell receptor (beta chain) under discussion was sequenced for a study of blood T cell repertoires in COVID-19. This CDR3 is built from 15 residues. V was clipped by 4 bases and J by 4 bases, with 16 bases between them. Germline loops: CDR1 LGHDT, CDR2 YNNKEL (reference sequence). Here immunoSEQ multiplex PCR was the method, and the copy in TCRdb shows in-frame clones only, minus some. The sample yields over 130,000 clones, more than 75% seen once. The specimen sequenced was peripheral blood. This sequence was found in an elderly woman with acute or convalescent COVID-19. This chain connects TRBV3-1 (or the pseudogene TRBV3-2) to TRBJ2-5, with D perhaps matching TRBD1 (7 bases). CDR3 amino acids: CASSRSTGRGETQYF. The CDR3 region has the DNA TGTGCCAGCAGCCGATCGACAGGGCGGGGAGAGACCCAGTACTTC.